The 30 T cell receptor beta chains in this list originate from one sample, sequenced in a study of shared clonotypes between healthy human individuals. TCRdb's copy holds only in-frame clones and misses some; the assay was immunoSEQ multiplex PCR. The sample carries millions of clones, approximately 94% recorded once. CD45RO-negative, CCR7-selected cells formed the naive CD8 fraction, which excluded terminally differentiated effector memory CD45RA+ cells. Sequencing was done on a sample of naive CD8+ T cells sorted from blood. The receptors shown here come from a man younger than 35 in good health.

V usage is TRBV4-3 and J usage is TRBJ2-2, with 7 bases that match TRBD2. Germline values: CDR1 LGHNA, CDR2 YSLEER. V shed 1 base, J shed 5 bases, and the junction held 4 bases outside the gene matches. The CDR3 has 15 amino acids. Written as DNA, the CDR3 is TGCGCCAGCAGCCAAGGGGGAGGGTGGACCGGGGAGCTGTTTTTT. Its protein product is CASSQGGGWTGELFF.

The chain uses TRBV11-2 and TRBJ2-1; TRBD2 matches 7 bases. CDR3 length: 16 residues. V shed 5 bases, J shed 0 bases, and the junction held 7 bases outside the gene matches. Looked up from germline, CDR1 is SGHAT and CDR2 is FQNNGV. The CDR3 DNA reads as TGTGCCAGCAGCCTTTCTAGCGGACTCTCCTACAATGAGCAGTTCTTC. This translates into CASSLSSGLSYNEQFF.

The chain combines TRBV7-3 with TRBJ2-1; D remains unclear. The V end lost 3 bases, the J end lost 10 bases, and 10 bases lay between the germline ends. There are 12 residues in the CDR3. Per the germline V gene, CDR1 is SGHTA and CDR2 is FQGTGA. CDR3 bases: TGTGCCAGCAGCTTGCCCGGTGTCGAGCAGTTCTTC. This translates into CASSLPGVEQFF.

The gene calls are TRBV5-4 and TRBJ1-1, with D tentatively TRBD1 (5 bases). The CDR3 loop spans 14 amino acids. CDR1 and CDR2 from the germline V gene are SGHNT and YYREEE (reference sequence). V lost 5 bases to trimming and J lost 3 bases, with 14 bases between them. The CDR3 DNA reads as TGTGCCAGCAGGAACTGGGGCGGGGACACTGAAGCTTTCTTT. Encoded protein: CASRNWGGDTEAFF. The full variable domain, in which reference TRBV5-4 and TRBJ1-1 provide the parts outside the CDR3, is ETGVTQSPTHLIKTRGQQVTLRCSSQSGHNTVSWYQQALGQGPQFIFQYYREEENGRGNFPPRFSGLQFPNYSSELNVNALELDDSALYLCASRNWGGDTEAFFGQGTRLTVV.

V gene TRBV11-2 combines with J gene TRBJ1-1; D is ambiguous. The CDR3 spans 13 residues. V was clipped by 3 bases and J by 0 bases, with 5 bases between them. Per germline, CDR1 SGHAT and CDR2 FQNNGV. This chain's CDR3 is CASSFAMNTEAFF. DNA of the CDR3: TGTGCCAGCAGCTTTGCCATGAACACTGAAGCTTTCTTT. Full variable domain (remainder filled in from reference TRBV11-2 and TRBJ1-1): EAGVAQSPRYKIIEKRQSVAFWCNPISGHATLYWYQQILGQGPKLLIQFQNNGVVDDSQLPKDRFSAERLKGVDSTLKIQPAKLEDSAVYLCASSFAMNTEAFFGQGTRLTVV.

This rearrangement joins TRBV27 to TRBJ2-2; D is uncertain. The V gene's germline CDR1 is MNHEY and CDR2 SMNVEV (reference sequence). V was shortened by 3 bases and J by 7 bases, with 6 bases between the two germline ends. The CDR3 has 12 residues. The CDR3: CASSFIGGELFF. In DNA form, the CDR3 reads TGTGCCAGCAGTTTTATAGGCGGGGAGCTGTTTTTT.

This rearrangement joins TRBV6-1 to TRBJ2-7, with D tentatively TRBD2 (5 bases). CDR1 and CDR2 (germline): MNHNS, SASEGT. Deletions cut 0 bases from V and 7 bases from J, with 13 bases between. The CDR3 has 14 residues. In DNA form, the CDR3 reads TGTGCCAGCAGTGAAGCCTCCCAGCCGGGGGAGCAGTACTTC. This gives the protein CASSEASQPGEQYF.

There are a few counts of this clone. The same CDR3 also results from other DNA sequences found in this sample. The rearrangement uses TRBV12-5 and TRBJ1-1; the D is unclear. CDR1 and CDR2 (germline): LGHNT, FRNRAP. Trimming left V 3 bases short and J 2 bases short, with 4 bases between. This CDR3 has 12 residues. CDR3 in DNA: TGTGCTAGTGGTTTCTTAAACACTGAAGCTTTCTTT. Protein product: CASGFLNTEAFF.

Of note for this clone: Within the sample, other DNA sequences also encode this same CDR3. The genes are TRBV6-5 and TRBJ1-1; D remains ambiguous. The CDR3 is 13 amino acids. Looked up from germline, CDR1 is MNHEY and CDR2 is SVGAGI. The V end was cut by 4 bases, the J end by 1 base, with 7 bases between. CDR3 loop: CASSWGENTEAFF. In nucleotides, the CDR3 is TGTGCCAGCAGTTGGGGAGAGAACACTGAAGCTTTCTTT.

Of note for this clone: In the same sample, other DNA sequences code for this CDR3. V usage is TRBV27 and J usage is TRBJ2-7; D not certain. V was cut by 3 bases and J by 2 bases, with 8 bases left in between. Germline V gene lookup returns CDR1 MNHEY and CDR2 SMNVEV (reference sequence). The CDR3 totals 13 residues. The CDR3 protein is CASSFQAPYEQYF. In DNA, the CDR3 is TGTGCCAGCAGTTTCCAGGCCCCCTACGAGCAGTACTTC.

This rearrangement joins TRBV6-6 to TRBJ2-4; the D gene could be TRBD1 or TRBD2 (6 bases each). CDR3 length equals 16 residues. The germline gives CDR1 MNHNY, CDR2 SVGAGI (reference sequence). V was pared by 0 bases and J by 6 bases, with 15 bases between. The CDR3 loop reads CASSYSSGAGVNIQYF. CDR3 nucleotides: TGTGCCAGCAGTTACTCCTCGGGGGCAGGGGTAAACATTCAGTACTTC.

J is TRBJ2-5 and V is TRBV11-2, with D maybe TRBD1 (5 bases). The CDR3 is 15 residues long. Germline-derived CDR1 and CDR2 are SGHAT and FQNNGV. The V end was cut by 0 bases, the J end by 4 bases, with 12 bases between. CDR3 sequence (DNA): TGTGCCAGCAGCTTAGATCTTATTGGGGCAGAGACCCAGTACTTC. Its translation is CASSLDLIGAETQYF.

The chain uses TRBV10-3 and TRBJ2-1; TRBD1 aligns across 10 bases. This CDR3 is built from 16 residues. V dropped 5 bases and J dropped 4; count of bases not matched to a gene: 8. Germline V gene lookup returns CDR1 ENHRY and CDR2 SYGVKD. The CDR3 loop is CAISSPGTGVYNEQFF. CDR3 coding DNA: TGTGCCATCAGTTCCCCCGGGACAGGGGTTTACAATGAGCAGTTCTTC.

The chain uses TRBV15 and TRBJ2-7; 8 positions match TRBD2. The V gene's germline CDR1 is LNHNV and CDR2 YYDKDF (reference sequence). V shed 5 bases and J 3 bases; nucleotides not matched to a gene: 6. The CDR3 is 14 residues long. DNA of the CDR3: TGTGCCACCAGCCCGGGAGGGGGGGGCTACGAGCAGTACTTC. Its translation: CATSPGGGGYEQYF.

This chain links TRBV28 with TRBJ1-1; D uncertain. The CDR3 has 12 residues. V lost 8 bases, J lost 5 bases, and 12 bases lay in between. Germline V gene lookup returns CDR1 MDHEN and CDR2 SYDVKM. CDR3 DNA sequence: TGTGCCAGCTCCCGTATCGGGACTGAAGCTTTCTTT. This sequence encodes CASSRIGTEAFF.

The count of this clone is one. V gene TRBV4-2 combines with J gene TRBJ2-7, with 8 bases matching TRBD1. This CDR3 region has 16 residues. Germline lookup yields CDR1 LGHNA and CDR2 YNFKEQ. J lost 2 bases, V lost 0 bases, and 6 bases had no gene match. The CDR3 DNA sequence: TGTGCCAGCAGCCAAGACGGACAGGGTTGGACCTACGAGCAGTACTTC. Translation gives CASSQDGQGWTYEQYF.

The chain has TRBV18 and TRBJ2-1; D perhaps matches TRBD2 (6 bases). V lost 3 bases, J lost 14 bases, and 26 bases lay in between. Germline V CDR1 and CDR2: KGHSH, LQKENI. CDR3 length: 16 residues. The CDR3 DNA reads TGTGCCAGCTCACCCGAGAGCGGGTCTTACAGGAGTTGGAAGTTCTTC. This codes for CASSPESGSYRSWKFF.

This sequence joins TRBV2 and TRBJ2-1; D gene unclear. Trimming cost V 4 bases and J 3 bases, with 13 bases left between them. This CDR3 comprises 15 residues. Germline loops: CDR1 SNHLY, CDR2 FYNNEI. CDR3 sequence: CASSVGVADYNEQFF. CDR3 nucleotide sequence: TGTGCCAGCAGTGTCGGTGTCGCGGACTACAATGAGCAGTTCTTC. The full variable domain, with the rest looked up from reference TRBV2 and TRBJ2-1, is EPEVTQTPSHQVTQMGQEVILRCVPISNHLYFYWYRQILGQKVEFLVSFYNNEISEKSEIFDDQFSVERPDGSNFTLKIRSTKLEDSAMYFCASSVGVADYNEQFFGPGTRLTVL.

This rearrangement joins TRBV5-1 to TRBJ2-1; 10 nucleotides align to TRBD2. The CDR3 runs 16 residues. With V trimmed by 4 bases and J by 15 bases, 19 bases remained unmatched. Germline V gives CDR1 SGHRS, CDR2 YFSETQ. The CDR3 DNA sequence: TGCGCCAGCAGCCTAGGGAGACTAGCGGGTGGGACAGAACCGTTCTTC. Its protein product is CASSLGRLAGGTEPFF.

The chain couples TRBV13 to TRBJ2-3, with TRBD2 matching 12 bases. Germline CDR1 and CDR2: PRHDT and FYEKMQ (reference sequence). With 0 bases clipped from V and 1 base from J, the junction kept 2 bases outside the gene matches. The CDR3 sequence is 17 residues long. This CDR3 reads CASSLGSSGGGTDTQYF. For the CDR3, the DNA is TGTGCCAGCAGCTTAGGATCTAGCGGGGGGGGCACAGATACGCAGTATTTT.

The CDR3 DNA is TGCGCCAGCAGCCAAGTATGGGAGAGCCCGAGAAATGAGCAGTTCTTC. It specifies CASSQVWESPRNEQFF. This chain connects TRBV4-3 to TRBJ2-1, with D maybe TRBD2 (5 bases). Germline values: CDR1 LGHNA, CDR2 YSLEER. Trimming left V 1 base short and J 7 bases short, with 17 bases between. This CDR3 is built from 16 residues.

This rearrangement joins TRBV10-1 to TRBJ1-6, with D maybe TRBD1 (6 bases). This CDR3 has 12 residues. CDR1 and CDR2 (germline): WNHNN, SYGVQD (reference sequence). The CDR3 bases are TGCGCGGGGGGCCAAGCTAATTCACCCCTCCACTTT. As protein: CAGGQANSPLHF.

The chain has TRBV9 and TRBJ1-1, with unresolved D. CDR1 is SGDLS and CDR2 is YYNGEE in the germline V gene. The CDR3 extends over 13 amino acids. V dropped 0 bases and J dropped 4 bases, with 7 bases sitting between them. The CDR3 loop reads CASSVGLTTEAFF. The CDR3 DNA reads TGTGCCAGCAGCGTAGGACTGACCACTGAAGCTTTCTTT. Complete variable domain (other parts from reference TRBV9 and TRBJ1-1): DSGVTQTPKHLITATGQRVTLRCSPRSGDLSVYWYQQSLDQGLQFLIQYYNGEERAKGNILERFSAQQFPDLHSELNLSSLELGDSALYFCASSVGLTTEAFFGQGTRLTVV.

J is TRBJ1-1 and V is TRBV6-6; 7 bases are a match to TRBD1. V shed 4 bases, J shed 2 bases, and the junction held 7 bases outside the gene matches. The CDR3 length is 15 residues. Germline V lookup: CDR1 MNHNY, CDR2 SVGAGI (reference sequence). The CDR3 spells CASSSRQGLNTEAFF. The CDR3, as DNA: TGTGCCAGCAGTTCCCGACAGGGCCTAAACACTGAAGCTTTCTTT.

V is TRBV27 and J is TRBJ2-7; 8 bases agree with TRBD2. This CDR3 region has 14 residues. With V trimmed by 4 bases and J by 3 bases, 5 bases remained unmatched. Germline V gene data show CDR1 as MNHEY and CDR2 as SMNVEV (reference sequence). The CDR3 DNA reads TGTGCCAGCAGTTACGGGGGGGGAAACTACGAGCAGTACTTC. This translates into CASSYGGGNYEQYF.

The gene calls are TRBV1 and TRBJ1-5. TRBV1 is marked as a pseudogene. The CDR3 spans 17 residues. The CDR3 loop reads CTSSQDRGDGGNQPQHF. The CDR3 nucleotides read TGCACCAGCAGCCAAGATCGGGGAGACGGCGGCAATCAGCCCCAGCATTTT.

The chain couples TRBV27 to TRBJ2-7; 8 positions match TRBD1. CDR1 is MNHEY and CDR2 is SMNVEV in the germline V gene (reference sequence). This CDR3 contains 13 residues. V lost 7 bases, J lost 6 bases, and 8 bases stayed unmatched. CDR3 in DNA: TGTGCCAGCACCGAATCAACAGGGGGCGAGCAGTACTTC. Protein product: CASTESTGGEQYF.

This chain links TRBV25-1 with TRBJ2-5; 7 bases match TRBD1. Germline CDR1 MGHDK, CDR2 SYGVNS. The CDR3 contains 12 residues. Trimming took 9 bases from V and 4 from J; bases not matched to a gene: 5. The CDR3 DNA reads TGTGCCAGTCAGGGGGTAGGAGAGACCCAGTACTTC. Translated, it gives CASQGVGETQYF.

On this clone: A junction boundary mismatches the germline segment, possibly from a read error. This chain links TRBV13 with TRBJ2-2; 7 nucleotides match TRBD2. The CDR3 spans 15 residues. Germline lookup yields CDR1 PRHDT and CDR2 FYEKMQ (reference sequence). The CDR3 nucleotides are TGTGCCAGCAGCCTGGGACTAATGAACACCGGGAAGCTGTTTTTT. Translation: CASSLGLMNTGKLFF.

This chain links TRBV29-1 with TRBJ2-1, with 7 bases identical to TRBD2. This CDR3 region has 16 residues. The V segment lost 3 bases and the J segment 6 bases; nucleotides outside the gene matches: 14. CDR1 is SQVTM, CDR2 ANQGSEA, per germline. The DNA for the CDR3 is TGCAGCGTTGAGGCCTATGGCCCGGGGGGAATCAATGAGCAGTTCTTC. Translated, it gives CSVEAYGPGGINEQFF.